Following are 18 T cell receptor beta chains from one sample sequenced in a study of T cell responses to AZD1222 COVID-19 vaccine. This table comes from immunoSEQ multiplex PCR, and its TCRdb copy is limited to in-frame clones, with some not included. The sample contains approximately 77,000 clones, approximately 85% of which appear only once. The sample was peripheral blood, taken 28 days after the second AZD1222 dose. These receptor sequences come from an adult who received the AZD1222 COVID-19 vaccine.

This clone was found a few times. V is TRBV5-8 and J is TRBJ2-1; 9 bases fit TRBD1. CDR3 size: 15 residues. Germline V lookup: CDR1 SGHTS, CDR2 YDEGEE. V gave up 4 bases and J gave up 4 bases; unmatched junction bases: 6. This CDR3 reads CASSRGQGTYNEQFF. The DNA of the CDR3 is TGTGCCAGCAGCCGAGGACAGGGGACGTACAATGAGCAGTTCTTC.

The chain recombines TRBV10-3 with TRBJ1-1, with TRBD1 as a possible D gene (5 bases). V lost 7 bases to trimming and J lost 3 bases, with 12 bases between them. The CDR3 spans 13 residues. The germline CDR1 and CDR2 sequences are ENHRY and SYGVKD. The CDR3 loop reads CAINAGGYTEAFF. In DNA, the CDR3 is TGTGCCATCAACGCGGGGGGATACACTGAAGCTTTCTTT.

The rearrangement uses TRBV19 and TRBJ1-5; D is unresolved. The CDR3 totals 12 residues. CDR1 is LNHDA and CDR2 is SQIVND in the germline V gene (reference sequence). The V end lost 2 bases, the J end lost 4 bases, and 3 bases lay between the germline ends. The CDR3 DNA is TGTGCCAGTAGTATATCTAATCAGCCCCAGCATTTT. As protein: CASSISNQPQHF.

This clone was recorded a few times. At one end the junction does not follow the germline gene, possibly because of a read error. The chain uses TRBV11-2 and TRBJ2-2, with D unclear. The germline V gene has CDR1 SGHAT and CDR2 FQNNGV. The CDR3 has 13 residues. CDR3 DNA: TGTGCCAGCAGCTTAGAAAACAGCGGGGAGCTGTTTTTT. This encodes CASSLENSGELFF.

In this sample, this clone turned up a few times. The chain recombines TRBV19 with TRBJ2-3, with 8 bases aligning to TRBD2. V lost 3 bases, J lost 0 bases, and 11 bases stayed unmatched. The germline gives CDR1 LNHDA, CDR2 SQIVND (reference sequence). The CDR3 covers 18 residues. CDR3 loop: CASSIPGSGSPSTDTQYF. The CDR3 nucleotides read TGTGCCAGTAGTATTCCAGGCAGCGGGAGTCCCAGCACAGATACGCAGTATTTT.

The rearrangement uses TRBV6-5 and TRBJ1-2; D is uncertain. V lost 6 bases and J 1 base, leaving 15 bases between the germline ends. CDR3 length equals 15 residues. Germline CDR1 and CDR2: MNHEY and SVGAGI. The DNA of the CDR3 is TGTGCCAGCAGCCTCCAATTGACGATTAACTATGGCTACACCTTC. This codes for CASSLQLTINYGYTF.

The CDR3 protein is CASSQDILPQYF. For the CDR3, the DNA is TGTGCCAGCAGCCAAGATATTCTACCGCAGTATTTT. The rearrangement links TRBV3-1 (or the pseudogene TRBV3-2) to TRBJ2-3; D remains ambiguous. Trimming shortened V by 0 bases and J by 10 bases, and 8 bases separated the two germline ends. The germline V gene encodes CDR1 LGHDT and CDR2 YNNKEL (reference sequence). This CDR3 contains 12 residues.

Notes on this clone: At the DNA level, this CDR3 is encoded by other sequences in the same sample as well. This chain connects TRBV19 to TRBJ1-5; D may be TRBD1 (5 bases). Trimming removed 1 base at V and 7 bases at J, with 8 bases between. Germline CDR1 and CDR2: LNHDA and SQIVND (reference sequence). The CDR3 is made up of 13 amino acids. This CDR3 is CASSIGGGQPQHF. The CDR3 DNA reads as TGTGCCAGTAGTATAGGGGGGGGGCAGCCCCAGCATTTT.

The chain combines TRBV24-1 with TRBJ2-3; maybe TRBD1 (6 bases). Germline CDR1 and CDR2: KGHDR and SFDVKD. This CDR3 contains 16 residues. V was cut by 4 bases and J by 1 base, with 14 bases left in between. The CDR3 is CATSDFTGTRTDTQYF. CDR3 DNA: TGTGCCACCAGTGACTTTACAGGGACCCGCACAGATACGCAGTATTTT.

This sequence joins TRBV6-2 or TRBV6-3 and TRBJ1-4; D is undetermined. Trimming shortened V by 4 bases and J by 8 bases, and 11 bases separated the two germline ends. CDR1 is MNHEY, CDR2 SVGEGT, per germline. The length of the CDR3 is 13 residues. The CDR3 coding sequence is TGTGCCAGCAGTTTGGAAAGGACCGAAAAACTGTTTTTT. Translated: CASSLERTEKLFF.

This clone was detected only once. The CDR3 reads CASIGGFFNYGYTF. DNA for the CDR3: TGTGCCAGCATAGGAGGGTTTTTTAACTATGGCTACACCTTC. The J gene is TRBJ1-2, the V gene TRBV28; D gene ambiguous. In germline, CDR1 is MDHEN, CDR2 SYDVKM. The V and J ends lost 7 bases and 1 base respectively, with 13 bases between them. The CDR3 loop spans 14 amino acids.

V usage is TRBV28 and J usage is TRBJ1-1; D is uncertain. Trimming stripped 2 bases from V and 1 base from J, with 11 bases between. Germline V gives CDR1 MDHEN, CDR2 SYDVKM. There are 15 residues in the CDR3. CDR3 nucleotide sequence: TGTGCCAGCAGTTTAACCCGCCAGCAGAACACTGAAGCTTTCTTT. The encoded protein is CASSLTRQQNTEAFF.

The rearrangement uses TRBV15 and TRBJ1-4; D is possibly TRBD1 (6 bases). Germline-derived CDR1 and CDR2 are LNHNV and YYDKDF (reference sequence). The CDR3 contains 15 residues. Trimming pared 3 bases from V and 7 bases from J, leaving 15 bases between. CDR3 protein: CATSRGGQSGEKLFF. The CDR3, as DNA: TGTGCCACCAGCAGGGGAGGACAGTCGGGTGAAAAACTGTTTTTT.

V gene TRBV6-5 combines with J gene TRBJ2-2; D is perhaps TRBD1 or TRBD2 (5 bases each). Trimming cost V 7 bases and J 5 bases, with 14 bases left between them. The V gene's germline CDR1 is MNHEY and CDR2 SVGAGI. The CDR3 has 14 amino acids. CDR3 DNA: TGTGCCAGCATCAAGTCAGGGAGTACCGGGGAGCTGTTTTTT. This translates into CASIKSGSTGELFF.

This clone was seen just once. The chain carries TRBV19 and TRBJ1-5; a possible D gene is TRBD1 (5 bases). Looked up from germline, CDR1 is LNHDA and CDR2 is SQIVND (reference sequence). The CDR3 contains 18 residues. V was cut by 4 bases and J by 0 bases, with 19 bases left in between. The CDR3 reads CASSKVFPDKGSNQPQHF. Written as DNA, the CDR3 is TGTGCCAGTAGTAAGGTATTCCCGGACAAGGGTAGCAATCAGCCCCAGCATTTT.

This rearrangement joins TRBV15 to TRBJ2-7; 10 bases are a match to TRBD1. Germline loops: CDR1 LNHNV, CDR2 YYDKDF (reference sequence). The V segment lost 1 base and the J segment 7 bases; nucleotides outside the gene matches: 4. This CDR3 spans 14 amino acids. The CDR3 region has the DNA TGTGCCACCAGCAGAGGGACAGGGGGAGAAGAGCAGTACTTC. It specifies CATSRGTGGEEQYF. Supplemented by reference TRBV15 and TRBJ2-7, the full variable domain reads DAMVIQNPRYQVTQFGKPVTLSCSQTLNHNVMYWYQQKSSQAPKLLFHYYDKDFNNEADTPDNFQSRRPNTSFCFLDIRSPGLGDTAMYLCATSRGTGGEEQYFGPGTRLTVT.

This clone was seen a handful of times. V usage is TRBV7-8 and J usage is TRBJ1-4, with TRBD1 identical over 7 bases. The V and J ends lost 1 base and 5 bases, in that order; junction bases with no gene match: 4. Germline lookup yields CDR1 SGHVS and CDR2 FQNEAQ. CDR3 length equals 15 residues. The CDR3 sequence: CASSLEGTVNEKLFF. CDR3 sequence (DNA): TGTGCCAGCAGCTTAGAAGGGACAGTCAATGAAAAACTGTTTTTT.

The chain combines TRBV25-1 with TRBJ2-2; 11 bases map to TRBD1. Germline-derived CDR1 and CDR2 are MGHDK and SYGVNS. Trimming removed 4 bases from V and 6 bases from J; junction bases left unmatched: 1. There are 14 residues in the CDR3. CDR3 in amino acids: CASSGDRGAGELFF. The DNA of the CDR3 is TGTGCCAGCAGTGGGGACAGGGGGGCCGGGGAGCTGTTTTTT.